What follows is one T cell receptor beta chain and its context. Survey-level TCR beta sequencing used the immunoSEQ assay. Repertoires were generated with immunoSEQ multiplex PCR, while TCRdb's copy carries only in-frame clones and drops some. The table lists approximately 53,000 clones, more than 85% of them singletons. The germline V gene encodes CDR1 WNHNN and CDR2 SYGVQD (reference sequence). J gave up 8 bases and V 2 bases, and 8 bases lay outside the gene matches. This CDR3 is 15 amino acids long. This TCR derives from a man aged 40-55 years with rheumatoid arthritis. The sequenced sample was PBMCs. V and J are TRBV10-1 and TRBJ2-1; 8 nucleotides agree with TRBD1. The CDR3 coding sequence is TGCGCCAGCAGTGAGACGGGGGCAGGGGGCGATGAGCAGTTCTTC. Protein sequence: CASSETGAGGDEQFF.